Shown below are 4 T cell receptor beta chains from a single sample sequenced in a study of cytomegalovirus exposure and HLA in healthy donors. This PCR relied on a set of 60 Vbeta primers and 13 Jbeta primers. Repertoires were generated with immunoSEQ multiplex PCR, while TCRdb's copy carries only in-frame clones and drops some. The sample consists of around 180,000 clones, roughly 82% of them appearing once. Source material: PBMCs. Receptors were obtained from a woman aged 45-65 years in good health and CMV-seronegative.

The J gene is TRBJ1-1, the V gene TRBV9; tentative D call: TRBD1 (5 bases). V was trimmed by 0 bases and J by 3 bases, leaving 6 bases between them. Germline CDR1 SGDLS, CDR2 YYNGEE. This CDR3 has 13 amino acids. The CDR3 spells CASSVAGDTEAFF. As DNA, the CDR3 is TGTGCCAGCAGCGTAGCGGGGGACACTGAAGCTTTCTTT.

The genes are TRBV28 and TRBJ2-7, with 8 nucleotides matching TRBD2. Per germline, CDR1 MDHEN and CDR2 SYDVKM. The CDR3 loop spans 15 amino acids. Trimming at V came to 7 bases and at J to 3 bases, leaving 11 bases not matched to a gene. The DNA of the CDR3 is TGTGCCAGCACCCGGCGGGGGGTAGGACTCTACGAGCAGTACTTC. Translation gives CASTRRGVGLYEQYF.

This chain connects TRBV28 to TRBJ2-7; 10 positions match TRBD2. CDR3 length: 15 amino acids. The germline gives CDR1 MDHEN, CDR2 SYDVKM. J was trimmed by 4 bases and V by 1 base; bases with no gene match: 4. DNA for the CDR3: TGTGCCAGCAGTTTATACGGACTAGCGGCGTACGAGCAGTACTTC. Residues: CASSLYGLAAYEQYF.

The rearrangement joins TRBV9 to TRBJ1-4; D is uncertain. Looked up from germline, CDR1 is SGDLS and CDR2 is YYNGEE. V was clipped by 4 bases and J by 0 bases, with 10 bases between them. CDR3 size: 15 residues. The DNA for the CDR3 is TGTGCCAGCAGCCCCCACACCGCAACTAATGAAAAACTGTTTTTT. Its translation is CASSPHTATNEKLFF. Variable domain in full (rest from reference TRBV9 and TRBJ1-4): DSGVTQTPKHLITATGQRVTLRCSPRSGDLSVYWYQQSLDQGLQFLIQYYNGEERAKGNILERFSAQQFPDLHSELNLSSLELGDSALYFCASSPHTATNEKLFFGSGTQLSVL.